This T cell receptor (beta chain) was obtained from a study of blood T cell repertoires in COVID-19. Across the study: Both acute and convalescent COVID-19 samples were obtained from the United States, Italy and Spain.

Germline trimming cut 5 bases from V and 4 bases from J; bases unmatched to any gene: 3. The germline V gene encodes CDR1 SNHLY and CDR2 FYNNEI. The length of the CDR3 is 14 residues. Recruitment covered 20 to 25 US areas and drew participants whose ages spanned 18 to 89 years. Which cohort a participant joined came from the clinical history participants gave. The data were produced by immunoSEQ multiplex PCR, yet TCRdb's version contains in-frame clones alone and is incomplete. The table has around 230,000 clones, 87% seen once; the top ten hold about a tenth. The chain employs TRBV2 and TRBJ1-5; 9 nucleotides align to TRBD1. The material sequenced was PBMCs or T cells enriched from blood (not recorded which). The receptor's source is a man between 18 and 29 years old with acute COVID-19. DNA for the CDR3: TGTGCCAGCAGTTCCGGGACAGGGAATCAGCCCCAGCATTTT. Amino acid sequence: CASSSGTGNQPQHF. The entire variable domain, with the rest obtained from reference TRBV2 and TRBJ1-5, is as follows: EPEVTQTPSHQVTQMGQEVILRCVPISNHLYFYWYRQILGQKVEFLVSFYNNEISEKSEIFDDQFSVERPDGSNFTLKIRSTKLEDSAMYFCASSSGTGNQPQHFGDGTRLSIL.